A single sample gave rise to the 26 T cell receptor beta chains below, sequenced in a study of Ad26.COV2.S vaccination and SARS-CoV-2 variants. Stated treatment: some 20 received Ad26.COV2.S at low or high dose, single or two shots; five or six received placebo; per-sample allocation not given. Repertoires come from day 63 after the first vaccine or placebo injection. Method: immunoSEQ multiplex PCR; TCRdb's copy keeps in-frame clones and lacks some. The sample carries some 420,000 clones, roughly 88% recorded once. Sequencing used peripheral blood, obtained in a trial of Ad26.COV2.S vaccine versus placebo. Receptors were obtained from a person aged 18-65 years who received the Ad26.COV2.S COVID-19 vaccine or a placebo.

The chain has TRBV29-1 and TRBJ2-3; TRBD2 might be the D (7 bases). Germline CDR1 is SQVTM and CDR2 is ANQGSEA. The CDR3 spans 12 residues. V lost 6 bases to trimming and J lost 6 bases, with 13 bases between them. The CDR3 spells CSVRGPGDTQYF. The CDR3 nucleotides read TGCAGCGTGCGGGGGCCTGGGGATACGCAGTATTTT.

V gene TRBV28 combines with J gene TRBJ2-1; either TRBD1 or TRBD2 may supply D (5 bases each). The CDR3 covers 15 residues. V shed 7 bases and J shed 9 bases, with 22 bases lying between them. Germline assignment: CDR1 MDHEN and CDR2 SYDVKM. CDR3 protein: CASTGFDGAQGEQFF. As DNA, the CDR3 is TGTGCCAGCACGGGTTTCGACGGGGCCCAAGGTGAGCAGTTCTTC.

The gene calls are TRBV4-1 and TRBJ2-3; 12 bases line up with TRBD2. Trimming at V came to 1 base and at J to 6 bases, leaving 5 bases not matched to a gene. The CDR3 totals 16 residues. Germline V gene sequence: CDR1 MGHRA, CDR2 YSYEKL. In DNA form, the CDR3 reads TGCGCCAGCAGCCAAGGAACTAGCGGGGGGATTGATACGCAGTATTTT. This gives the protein CASSQGTSGGIDTQYF.

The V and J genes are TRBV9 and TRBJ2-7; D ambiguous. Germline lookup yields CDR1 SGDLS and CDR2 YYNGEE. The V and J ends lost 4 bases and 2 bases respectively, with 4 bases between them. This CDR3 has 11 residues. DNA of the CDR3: TGTGCCAGCAGCCTCCCCTACGAGCAGTACTTC. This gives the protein CASSLPYEQYF.

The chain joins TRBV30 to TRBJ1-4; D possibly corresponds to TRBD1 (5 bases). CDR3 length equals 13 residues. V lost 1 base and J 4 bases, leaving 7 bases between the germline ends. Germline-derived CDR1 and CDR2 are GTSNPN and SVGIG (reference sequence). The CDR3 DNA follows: TGTGCCTGGAGTGAGGGGTATAATGAAAAACTGTTTTTT. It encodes CAWSEGYNEKLFF.

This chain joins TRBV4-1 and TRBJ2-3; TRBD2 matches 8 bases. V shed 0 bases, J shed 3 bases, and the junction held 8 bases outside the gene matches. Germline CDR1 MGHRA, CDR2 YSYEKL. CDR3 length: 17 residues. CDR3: CASSQEYPGGATDTQYF. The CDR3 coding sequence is TGCGCCAGCAGCCAAGAGTATCCGGGGGGGGCGACAGATACGCAGTATTTT.

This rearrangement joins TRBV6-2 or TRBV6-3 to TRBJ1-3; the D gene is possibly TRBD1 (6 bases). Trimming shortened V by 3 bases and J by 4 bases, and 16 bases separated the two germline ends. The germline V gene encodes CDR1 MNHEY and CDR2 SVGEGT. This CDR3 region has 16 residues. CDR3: CASSYDPGGPGNTIYF. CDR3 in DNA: TGTGCCAGCAGTTATGATCCCGGGGGGCCGGGAAACACCATATATTTT.

The CDR3 sequence is CATEASGGYTDTQYF. CDR3 bases: TGTGCCACCGAGGCTAGCGGGGGTTACACAGATACGCAGTATTTT. The chain links TRBV24-1 to TRBJ2-3, with 10 bases aligning to TRBD2. This CDR3 has 15 residues. Germline trimming cut 9 bases from V and 2 bases from J; bases unmatched to any gene: 7. Germline V gene lookup returns CDR1 KGHDR and CDR2 SFDVKD.

The DNA of the CDR3 is TGTGCCATCAGTAAAACCGGGACAGAAGAAAACGGGGAGCTGTTTTTT. Translated, it gives CAISKTGTEENGELFF. The gene calls are TRBV10-3 and TRBJ2-2, with TRBD1 matching 7 bases. Losses at the gene ends were 5 bases for V and 7 bases for J; bases not matched to a gene: 13. The CDR3 totals 16 residues. Looked up from germline, CDR1 is ENHRY and CDR2 is SYGVKD.

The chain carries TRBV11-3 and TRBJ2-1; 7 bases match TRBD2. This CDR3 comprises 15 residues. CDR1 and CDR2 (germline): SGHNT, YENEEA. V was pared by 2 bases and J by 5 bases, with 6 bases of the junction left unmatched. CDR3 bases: TGTGCCAGCAGCTTATACTCGGGACTAAACAATGAGCAGTTCTTC. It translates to CASSLYSGLNNEQFF. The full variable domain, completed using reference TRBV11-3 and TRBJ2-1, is EAGVVQSPRYKIIEKKQPVAFWCNPISGHNTLYWYLQNLGQGPELLIRYENEEAVDDSQLPKDRFSAERLKGVDSTLKIQPAELGDSAVYLCASSLYSGLNNEQFFGPGTRLTVL.

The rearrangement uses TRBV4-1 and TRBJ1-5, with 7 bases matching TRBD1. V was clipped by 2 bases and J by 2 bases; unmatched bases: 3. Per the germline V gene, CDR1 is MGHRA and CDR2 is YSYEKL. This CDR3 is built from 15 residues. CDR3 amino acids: CASSQQGVRNQPQHF. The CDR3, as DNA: TGCGCCAGCAGCCAACAGGGGGTACGCAATCAGCCCCAGCATTTT.

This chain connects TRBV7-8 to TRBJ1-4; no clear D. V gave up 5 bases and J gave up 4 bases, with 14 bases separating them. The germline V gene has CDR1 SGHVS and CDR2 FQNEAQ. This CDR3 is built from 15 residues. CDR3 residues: CASSPLVSLNEKLFF. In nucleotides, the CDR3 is TGTGCCAGCAGCCCCTTGGTCAGTCTTAATGAAAAACTGTTTTTT.

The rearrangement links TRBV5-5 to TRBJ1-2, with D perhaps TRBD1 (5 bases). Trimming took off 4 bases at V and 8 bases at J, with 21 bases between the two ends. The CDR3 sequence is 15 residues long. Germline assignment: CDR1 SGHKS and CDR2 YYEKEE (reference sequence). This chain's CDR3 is CASSPGLTALYGYTF. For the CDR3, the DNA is TGTGCCAGCAGCCCGGGACTGACAGCCCTATACGGCTACACCTTC.

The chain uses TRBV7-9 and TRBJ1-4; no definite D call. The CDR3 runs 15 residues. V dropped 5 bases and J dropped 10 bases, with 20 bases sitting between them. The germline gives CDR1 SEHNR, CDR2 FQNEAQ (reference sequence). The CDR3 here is CASSPARRGEGKLFF. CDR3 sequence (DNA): TGTGCCAGCAGCCCCGCGCGACGCGGGGAGGGAAAACTGTTTTTT.

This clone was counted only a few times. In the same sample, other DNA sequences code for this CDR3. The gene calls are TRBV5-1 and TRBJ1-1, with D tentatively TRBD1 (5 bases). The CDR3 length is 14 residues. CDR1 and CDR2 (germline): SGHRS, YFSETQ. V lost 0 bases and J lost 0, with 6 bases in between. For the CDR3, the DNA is TGCGCCAGCAGCTTGGGGGGGTTGAACACTGAAGCTTTCTTT. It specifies CASSLGGLNTEAFF.

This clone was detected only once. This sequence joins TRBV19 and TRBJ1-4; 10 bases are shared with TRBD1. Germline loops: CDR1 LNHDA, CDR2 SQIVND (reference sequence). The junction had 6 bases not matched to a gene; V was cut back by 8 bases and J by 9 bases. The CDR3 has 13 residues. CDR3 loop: CASAGQGVKKLFF. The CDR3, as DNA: TGTGCCAGTGCCGGACAGGGGGTTAAAAAACTGTTTTTT.

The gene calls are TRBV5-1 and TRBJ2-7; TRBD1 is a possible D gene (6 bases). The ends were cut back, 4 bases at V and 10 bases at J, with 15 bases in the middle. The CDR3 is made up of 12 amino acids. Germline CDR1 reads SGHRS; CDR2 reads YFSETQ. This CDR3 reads CASSLDSPLQYF. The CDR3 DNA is TGCGCCAGCAGCCTGGACAGCCCGCTACAGTACTTC. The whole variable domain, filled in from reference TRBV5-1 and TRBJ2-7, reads KAGVTQTPRYLIKTRGQQVTLSCSPISGHRSVSWYQQTPGQGLQFLFEYFSETQRNKGNFPGRFSGRQFSNSRSEMNVSTLELGDSALYLCASSLDSPLQYFGPGTRLTVT.

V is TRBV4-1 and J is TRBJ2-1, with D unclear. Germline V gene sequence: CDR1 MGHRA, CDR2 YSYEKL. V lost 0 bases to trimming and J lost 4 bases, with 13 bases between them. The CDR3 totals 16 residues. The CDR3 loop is CASSQESRIGYNEQFF. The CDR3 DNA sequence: TGCGCCAGCAGCCAAGAGTCTCGGATCGGGTACAATGAGCAGTTCTTC.

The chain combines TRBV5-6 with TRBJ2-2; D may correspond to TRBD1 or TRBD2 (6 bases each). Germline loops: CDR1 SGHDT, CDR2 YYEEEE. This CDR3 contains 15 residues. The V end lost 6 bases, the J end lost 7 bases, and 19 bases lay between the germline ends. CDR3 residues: CASTAGGPGGGELFF. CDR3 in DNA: TGTGCCAGCACCGCCGGGGGCCCAGGCGGCGGGGAGCTGTTTTTT.

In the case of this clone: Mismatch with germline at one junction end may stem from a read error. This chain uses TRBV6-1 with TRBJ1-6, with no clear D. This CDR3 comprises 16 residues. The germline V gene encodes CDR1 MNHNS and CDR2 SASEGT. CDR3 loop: CASSEDVQGRNSPLHF. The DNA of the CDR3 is TGTGCCAGCAGCGAAGACGTACAAGGGAGAAACTCACCCCTCCACTTT.

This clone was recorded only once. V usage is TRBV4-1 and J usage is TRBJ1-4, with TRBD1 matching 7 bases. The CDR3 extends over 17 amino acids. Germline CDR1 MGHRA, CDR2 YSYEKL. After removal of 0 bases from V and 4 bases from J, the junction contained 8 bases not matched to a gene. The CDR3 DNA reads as TGCGCCAGCAGCCAAGAAATCCCGGGACAGTATAATGAAAAACTGTTTTTT. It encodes CASSQEIPGQYNEKLFF.

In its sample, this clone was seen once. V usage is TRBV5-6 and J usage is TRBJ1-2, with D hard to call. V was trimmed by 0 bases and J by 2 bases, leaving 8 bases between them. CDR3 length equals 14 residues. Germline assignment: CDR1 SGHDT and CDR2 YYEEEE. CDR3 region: CASSLVRENYGYTF. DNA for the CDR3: TGTGCCAGCAGCTTGGTTCGCGAAAACTATGGCTACACCTTC.

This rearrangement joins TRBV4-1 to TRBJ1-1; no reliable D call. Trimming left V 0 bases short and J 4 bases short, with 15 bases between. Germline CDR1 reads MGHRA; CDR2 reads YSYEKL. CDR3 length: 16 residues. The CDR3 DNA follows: TGCGCCAGCAGCCAAGATATCACGGGTTGGGGCACTGAAGCTTTCTTT. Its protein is CASSQDITGWGTEAFF.

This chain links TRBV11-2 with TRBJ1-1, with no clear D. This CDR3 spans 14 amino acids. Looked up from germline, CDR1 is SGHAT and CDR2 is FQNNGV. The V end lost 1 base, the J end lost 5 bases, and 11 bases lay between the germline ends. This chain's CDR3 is CASSLGATGTEAFF. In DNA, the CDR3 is TGTGCCAGCAGCTTAGGAGCTACGGGGACTGAAGCTTTCTTT.

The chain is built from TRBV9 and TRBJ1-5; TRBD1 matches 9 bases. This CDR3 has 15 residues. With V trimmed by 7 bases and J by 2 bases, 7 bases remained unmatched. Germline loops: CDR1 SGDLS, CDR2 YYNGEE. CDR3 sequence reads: CASGTGGGGNQPQHF. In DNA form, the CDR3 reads TGTGCCAGCGGCACAGGGGGCGGTGGCAATCAGCCCCAGCATTTT.

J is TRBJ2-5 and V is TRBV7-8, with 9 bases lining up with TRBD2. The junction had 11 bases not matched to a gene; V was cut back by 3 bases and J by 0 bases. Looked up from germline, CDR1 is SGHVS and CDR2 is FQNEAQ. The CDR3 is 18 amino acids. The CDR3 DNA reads TGTGCCAGCAGCTTGGCGGGGGGGCGCACAGGGTACCAAGAGACCCAGTACTTC. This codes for CASSLAGGRTGYQETQYF.